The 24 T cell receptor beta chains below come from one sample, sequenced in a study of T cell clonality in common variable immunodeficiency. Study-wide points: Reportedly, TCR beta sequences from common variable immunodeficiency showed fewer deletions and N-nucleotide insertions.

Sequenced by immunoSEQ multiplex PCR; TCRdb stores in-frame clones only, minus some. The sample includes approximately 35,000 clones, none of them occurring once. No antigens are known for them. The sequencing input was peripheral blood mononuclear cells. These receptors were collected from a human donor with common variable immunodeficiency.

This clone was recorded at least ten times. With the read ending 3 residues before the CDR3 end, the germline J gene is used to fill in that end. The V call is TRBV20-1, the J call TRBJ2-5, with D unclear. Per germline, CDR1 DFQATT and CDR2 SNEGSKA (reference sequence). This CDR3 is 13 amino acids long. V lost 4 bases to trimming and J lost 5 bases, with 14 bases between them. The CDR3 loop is CSATTLGVETQYF. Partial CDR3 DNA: TGCAGTGCTACAACCCTAGGCGTGGAGACC.

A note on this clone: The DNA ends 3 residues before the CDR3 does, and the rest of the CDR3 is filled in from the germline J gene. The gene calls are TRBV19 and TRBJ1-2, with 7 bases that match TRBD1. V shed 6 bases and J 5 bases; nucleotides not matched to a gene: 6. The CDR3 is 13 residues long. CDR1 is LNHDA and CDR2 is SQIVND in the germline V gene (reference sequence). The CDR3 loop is CASSRDRDYGYTF. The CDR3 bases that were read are TGTGCCAGTAGCCGAGACAGGGATTATGGC. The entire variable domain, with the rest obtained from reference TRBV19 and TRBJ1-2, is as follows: DGGITQSPKYLFRKEGQNVTLSCEQNLNHDAMYWYRQDPGQGLRLIYYSQIVNDFQKGDIAEGYSVSREKKESFPLTVTSAQKNPTAFYLCASSRDRDYGYTFGSGTRLTVV.

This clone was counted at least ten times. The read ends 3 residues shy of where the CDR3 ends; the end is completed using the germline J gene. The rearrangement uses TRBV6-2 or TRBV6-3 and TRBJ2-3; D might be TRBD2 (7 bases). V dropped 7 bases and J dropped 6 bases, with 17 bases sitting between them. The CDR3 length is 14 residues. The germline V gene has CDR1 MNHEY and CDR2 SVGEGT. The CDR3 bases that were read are TGTGCCAGCACCGAGAGGGGGGGGGAGGATACG. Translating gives CASTERGGEDT. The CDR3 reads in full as CASTERGGEDTQYF.

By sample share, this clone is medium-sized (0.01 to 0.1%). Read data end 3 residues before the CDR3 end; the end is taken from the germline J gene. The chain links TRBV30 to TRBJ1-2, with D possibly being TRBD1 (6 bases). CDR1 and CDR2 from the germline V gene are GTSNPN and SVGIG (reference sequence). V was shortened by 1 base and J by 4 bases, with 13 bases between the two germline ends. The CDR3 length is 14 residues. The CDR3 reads CAWSDREGVYGYTF. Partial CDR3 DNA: TGTGCCTGGAGTGACAGGGAAGGGGTCTATGGC.

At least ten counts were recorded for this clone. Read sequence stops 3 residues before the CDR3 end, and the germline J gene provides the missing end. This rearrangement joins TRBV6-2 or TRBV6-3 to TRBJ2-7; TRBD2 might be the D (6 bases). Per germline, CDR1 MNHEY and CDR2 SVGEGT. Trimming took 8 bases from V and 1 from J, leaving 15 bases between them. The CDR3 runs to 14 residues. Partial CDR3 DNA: TGTGCCAGCCTCTTGAGGCGGGGATCCTACGAG. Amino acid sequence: CASLLRRGSYE. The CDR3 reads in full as CASLLRRGSYEQYF.

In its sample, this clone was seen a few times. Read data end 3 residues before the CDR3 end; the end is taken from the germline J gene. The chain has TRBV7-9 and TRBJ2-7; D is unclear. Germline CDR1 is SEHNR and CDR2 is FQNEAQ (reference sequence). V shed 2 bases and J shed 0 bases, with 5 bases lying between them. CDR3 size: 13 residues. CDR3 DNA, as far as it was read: TGTGCCAGCAGCTTACAGGTCTCCTACGAG. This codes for CASSLQVSYE. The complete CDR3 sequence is CASSLQVSYEQYF.

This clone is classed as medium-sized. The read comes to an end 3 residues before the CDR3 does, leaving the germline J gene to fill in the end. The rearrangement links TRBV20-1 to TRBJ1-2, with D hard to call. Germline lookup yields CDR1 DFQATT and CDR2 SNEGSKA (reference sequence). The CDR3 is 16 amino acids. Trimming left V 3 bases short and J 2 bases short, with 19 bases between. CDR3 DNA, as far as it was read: TGCAGTGCTAGGGGCACTAGAGGGCGTGGGAACTATGGC. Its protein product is CSARGTRGRGNYG. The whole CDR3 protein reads CSARGTRGRGNYGYTF.

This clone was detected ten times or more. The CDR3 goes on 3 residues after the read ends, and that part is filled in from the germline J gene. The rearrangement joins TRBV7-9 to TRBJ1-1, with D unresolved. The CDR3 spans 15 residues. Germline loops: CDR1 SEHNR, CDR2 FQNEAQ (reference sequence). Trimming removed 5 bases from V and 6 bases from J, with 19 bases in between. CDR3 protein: CASSVGNSGYAEAFF. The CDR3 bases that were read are TGTGCCAGCAGCGTAGGGAACTCGGGGTACGCTGAA.

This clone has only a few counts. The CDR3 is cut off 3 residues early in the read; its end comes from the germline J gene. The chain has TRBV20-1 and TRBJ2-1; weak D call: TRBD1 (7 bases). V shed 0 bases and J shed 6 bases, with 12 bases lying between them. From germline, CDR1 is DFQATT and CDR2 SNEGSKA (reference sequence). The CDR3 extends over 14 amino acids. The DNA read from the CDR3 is TGCAGTGCTAGAGATGCGGGACAGTTCAATGAG. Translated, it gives CSARDAGQFNE. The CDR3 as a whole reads CSARDAGQFNEQFF.

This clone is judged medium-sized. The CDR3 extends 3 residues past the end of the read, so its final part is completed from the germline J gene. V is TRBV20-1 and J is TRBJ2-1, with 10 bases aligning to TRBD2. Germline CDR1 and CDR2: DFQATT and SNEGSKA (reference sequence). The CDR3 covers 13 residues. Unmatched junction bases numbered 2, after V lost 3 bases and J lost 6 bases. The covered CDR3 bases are TGCAGTGCTAGTCGGACTAGCGGCAATGAG. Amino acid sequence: CSASRTSGNE. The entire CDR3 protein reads CSASRTSGNEQFF.

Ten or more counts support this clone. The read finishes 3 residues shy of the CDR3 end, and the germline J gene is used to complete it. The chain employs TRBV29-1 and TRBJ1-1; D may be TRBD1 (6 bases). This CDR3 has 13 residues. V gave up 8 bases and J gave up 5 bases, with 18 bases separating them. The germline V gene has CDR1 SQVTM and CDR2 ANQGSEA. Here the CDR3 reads CSPRVQGRTEAFF. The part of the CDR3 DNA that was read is TGCAGCCCGAGGGTACAGGGTAGGACTGAA.

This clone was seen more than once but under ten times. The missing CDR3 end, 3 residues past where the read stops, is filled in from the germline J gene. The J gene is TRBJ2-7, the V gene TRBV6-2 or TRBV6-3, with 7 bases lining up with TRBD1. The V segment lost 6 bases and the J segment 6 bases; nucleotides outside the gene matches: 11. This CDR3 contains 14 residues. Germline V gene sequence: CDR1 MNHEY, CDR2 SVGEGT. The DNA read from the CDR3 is TGTGCCAGCAGCGACAGGGTGCGATTCGGCGAG. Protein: CASSDRVRFGE. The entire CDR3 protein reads CASSDRVRFGEQYF.

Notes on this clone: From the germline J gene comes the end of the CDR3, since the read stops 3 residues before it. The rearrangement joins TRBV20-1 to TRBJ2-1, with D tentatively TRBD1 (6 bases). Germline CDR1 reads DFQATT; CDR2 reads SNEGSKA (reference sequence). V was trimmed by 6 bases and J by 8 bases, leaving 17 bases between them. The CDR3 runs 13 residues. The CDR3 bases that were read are TGCAGTGCCGCCGGGACGGACAGCGATGAG. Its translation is CSAAGTDSDE. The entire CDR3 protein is CSAAGTDSDEQFF.

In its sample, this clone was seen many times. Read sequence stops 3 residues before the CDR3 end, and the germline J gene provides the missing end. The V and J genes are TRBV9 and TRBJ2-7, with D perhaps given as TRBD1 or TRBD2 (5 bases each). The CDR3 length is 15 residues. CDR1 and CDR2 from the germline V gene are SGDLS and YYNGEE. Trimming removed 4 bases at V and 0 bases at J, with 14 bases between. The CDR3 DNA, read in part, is TGTGCCAGCAGCAGAGGGGAGAGGAGCTCCTACGAG. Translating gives CASSRGERSSYE. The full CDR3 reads CASSRGERSSYEQYF.

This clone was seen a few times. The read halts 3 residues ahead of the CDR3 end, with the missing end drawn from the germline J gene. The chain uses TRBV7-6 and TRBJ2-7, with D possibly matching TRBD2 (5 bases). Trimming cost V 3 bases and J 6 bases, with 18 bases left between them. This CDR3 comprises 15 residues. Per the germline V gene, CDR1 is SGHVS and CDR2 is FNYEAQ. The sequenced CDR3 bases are TGTGCCAGCAGCTTTTTTTCCGTTGCTGAGGGCGAG. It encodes CASSFFSVAEGE. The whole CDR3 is CASSFFSVAEGEQYF. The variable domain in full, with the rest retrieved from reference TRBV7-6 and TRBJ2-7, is GAGVSQSPRYKVTKRGQDVALRCDPISGHVSLYWYRQALGQGPEFLTYFNYEAQQDKSGLPNDRFSAERPEGSISTLTIQRTEQRDSAMYRCASSFFSVAEGEQYFGPGTRLTVT.

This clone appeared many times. CDR3 bases read: TGTGCCAGCAGTAACGGGGGGCCACACGGAGCGTACTACGAG. Translated, it gives CASSNGGPHGAYYE. The entire CDR3 protein is CASSNGGPHGAYYEQYF. The chain couples TRBV7-3 to TRBJ2-7; D perhaps matches TRBD2 (7 bases). The read falls 3 residues short of the CDR3 end, and the missing part is taken from the germline J gene. The germline V gene encodes CDR1 SGHTA and CDR2 FQGTGA. V was clipped by 6 bases and J by 3 bases, with 24 bases between them. The CDR3 spans 17 residues.

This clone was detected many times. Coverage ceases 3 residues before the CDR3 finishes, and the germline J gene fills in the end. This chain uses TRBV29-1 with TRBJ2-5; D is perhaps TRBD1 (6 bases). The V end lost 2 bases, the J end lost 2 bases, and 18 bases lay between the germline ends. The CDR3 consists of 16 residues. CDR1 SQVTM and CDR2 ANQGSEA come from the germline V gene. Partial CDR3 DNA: TGCAGCGTTGAACCCCTTCACAGGGACGCGCAAGAGACC. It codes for CSVEPLHRDAQET. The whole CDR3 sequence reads CSVEPLHRDAQETQYF.

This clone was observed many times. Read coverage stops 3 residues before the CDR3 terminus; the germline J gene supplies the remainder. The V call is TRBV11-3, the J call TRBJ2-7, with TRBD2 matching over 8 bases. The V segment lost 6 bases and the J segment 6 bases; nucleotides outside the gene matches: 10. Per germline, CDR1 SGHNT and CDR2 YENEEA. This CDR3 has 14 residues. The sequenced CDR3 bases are TGTGCCAGCAGTACCGGGACTAGTCTGACCGAG. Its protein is CASSTGTSLTE. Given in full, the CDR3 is CASSTGTSLTEQYF.

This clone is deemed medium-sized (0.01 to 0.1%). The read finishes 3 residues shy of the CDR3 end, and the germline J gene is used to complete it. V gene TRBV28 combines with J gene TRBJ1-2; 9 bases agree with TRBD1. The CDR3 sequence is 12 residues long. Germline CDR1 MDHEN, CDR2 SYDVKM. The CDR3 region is CASRQRTGAYTF. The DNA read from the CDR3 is TGTGCCAGCAGACAACGGACAGGGGCC.

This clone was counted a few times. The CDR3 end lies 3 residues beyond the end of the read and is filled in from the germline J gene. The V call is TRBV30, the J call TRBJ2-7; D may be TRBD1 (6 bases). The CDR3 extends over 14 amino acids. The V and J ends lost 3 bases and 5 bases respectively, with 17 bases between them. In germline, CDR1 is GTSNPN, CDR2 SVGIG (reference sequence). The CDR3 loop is CAWRAAGRGHEQYF. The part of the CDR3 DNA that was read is TGTGCCTGGAGAGCGGCGGGCAGGGGACACGAG.

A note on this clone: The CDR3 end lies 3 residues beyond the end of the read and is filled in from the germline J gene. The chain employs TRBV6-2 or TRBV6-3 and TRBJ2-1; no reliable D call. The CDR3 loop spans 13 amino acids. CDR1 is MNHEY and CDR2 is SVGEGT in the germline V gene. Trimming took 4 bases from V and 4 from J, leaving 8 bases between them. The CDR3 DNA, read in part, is TGTGCCAGCAGTTTAAGGGCATACAATGAG. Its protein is CASSLRAYNE. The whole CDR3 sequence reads CASSLRAYNEQFF.

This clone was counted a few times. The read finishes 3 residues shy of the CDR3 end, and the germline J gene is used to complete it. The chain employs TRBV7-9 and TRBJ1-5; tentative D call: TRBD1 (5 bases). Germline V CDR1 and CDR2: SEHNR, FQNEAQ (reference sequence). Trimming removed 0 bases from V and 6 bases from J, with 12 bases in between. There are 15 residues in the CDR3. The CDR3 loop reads CASSLAQGSVQPQHF. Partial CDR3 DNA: TGTGCCAGCAGCTTAGCGCAGGGTTCGGTTCAGCCC.

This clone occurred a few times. The sequenced CDR3 bases are TGTGCCAGCAGTTTCTGGACAGGGATGGATGAAAAA. Protein product: CASSFWTGMDEK. The entire CDR3 protein is CASSFWTGMDEKLFF. The chain employs TRBV6-2 or TRBV6-3 and TRBJ1-4; 8 bases line up with TRBD1. Read sequence stops 3 residues before the CDR3 end, and the germline J gene provides the missing end. V shed 4 bases, J shed 6 bases, and the junction held 7 bases outside the gene matches. Germline CDR1 is MNHEY and CDR2 is SVGEGT. The CDR3 extends over 15 amino acids.

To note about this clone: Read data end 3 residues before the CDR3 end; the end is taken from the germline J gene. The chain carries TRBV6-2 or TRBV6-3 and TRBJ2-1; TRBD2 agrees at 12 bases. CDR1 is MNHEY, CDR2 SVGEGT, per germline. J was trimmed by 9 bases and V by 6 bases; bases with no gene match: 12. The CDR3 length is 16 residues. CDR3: CASSGEGLAGTVEQFF. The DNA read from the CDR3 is TGTGCCAGCAGCGGAGAAGGACTAGCGGGAACGGTTGAG.